These 28 T cell receptor beta chains were all obtained from the same sample, sequenced in a study of T cells in Graves' hyperthyroidism and ophthalmopathy (dated by TCRdb to between 2019 and 2020). Receptors were amplified or captured by multiplex PCR. The sample was run on an Illumina HiSeq 2000. TCR beta CDR3 regions were amplified from RNA transcripts. For the first round of RT-PCR on the TCR CDR3, the HTBI primer set was used together with the Qiagen OneStep RT-PCR kit. Through fastp at Q25 and MiXCR, TCRdb rebuilt clones from the public reads, retaining in-frame beta chains. One record per CDR3 amino acid sequence lists the most common genes and DNA. Across this sample there are around 350,000 distinct CDR3 sequences, with approximately 19% seen only once. Of the sample, about 4% falls within the top ten clones. Sequenced material: blood. Source of these receptors: a woman aged 18 to 35 with Graves' hyperthyroidism.

The genes are TRBV6-1 and TRBJ2-7, with 11 bases fitting TRBD1. Germline trimming cut 5 bases from V and 4 bases from J; bases unmatched to any gene: 7. Germline V gives CDR1 MNHNS, CDR2 SASEGT. This CDR3 contains 15 residues. The CDR3 sequence is CASSRTGGAYYEQYF. CDR3 nucleotide sequence: TGTGCCAGCAGTCGGACAGGGGGCGCTTATTACGAGCAGTACTTC.

This clonotype turned up a few times. This sequence joins TRBV11-2 and TRBJ1-1, with D possibly TRBD1 on 6 matching bases. Trimming took off 5 bases at V and 0 bases at J, with 22 bases between the two ends. CDR1 SGHAT and CDR2 FQNNGV come from the germline V gene. The CDR3 contains 18 residues. The CDR3: CASSPIGGWGGMNTEAFF. The CDR3 DNA follows: TGTGCCAGCAGCCCCATAGGGGGGTGGGGGGGAATGAACACTGAAGCTTTCTTT. The variable domain in full, with the rest retrieved from reference TRBV11-2 and TRBJ1-1, is EAGVAQSPRYKIIEKRQSVAFWCNPISGHATLYWYQQILGQGPKLLIQFQNNGVVDDSQLPKDRFSAERLKGVDSTLKIQPAKLEDSAVYLCASSPIGGWGGMNTEAFFGQGTRLTVV.

This clonotype was found many times. The chain has TRBV25-1 and TRBJ1-2, with D possibly matching TRBD1 (6 bases). The CDR3 runs 14 residues. Trimming left V 0 bases short and J 8 bases short, with 13 bases between. CDR1 MGHDK and CDR2 SYGVNS come from the germline V gene. The CDR3 sequence: CASSEYRTAGGYTF. The CDR3 region has the DNA TGTGCCAGCAGTGAATATAGGACAGCGGGAGGCTACACCTTC.

This clonotype was seen at least ten times. The rearrangement uses TRBV5-1 and TRBJ2-2; D perhaps matches TRBD1 (6 bases). Looked up from germline, CDR1 is SGHRS and CDR2 is YFSETQ. Trimming took 0 bases from V and 7 from J, leaving 13 bases between them. This CDR3 is built from 15 residues. CDR3 sequence reads: CASSLDNRADGELFF. In DNA form, the CDR3 reads TGCGCCAGCAGCTTGGATAACAGGGCGGACGGGGAGCTGTTTTTT. Supplemented by reference TRBV5-1 and TRBJ2-2, the full variable domain reads KAGVTQTPRYLIKTRGQQVTLSCSPISGHRSVSWYQQTPGQGLQFLFEYFSETQRNKGNFPGRFSGRQFSNSRSEMNVSTLELGDSALYLCASSLDNRADGELFFGEGSRLTVL.

This clonotype appeared many times. This chain joins TRBV6-1 and TRBJ1-5, with D tentatively TRBD1 (6 bases). The V end was cut by 6 bases, the J end by 7 bases, with 13 bases between. Germline CDR1 and CDR2: MNHNS and SASEGT. CDR3 length: 13 residues. CDR3 sequence (DNA): TGTGCCAGCAGGGGACGGACAGCCCAGCCCCAGCATTTT. Amino acid sequence: CASRGRTAQPQHF.

This clonotype was seen repeatedly, ten times or more. This chain uses TRBV19 with TRBJ2-2; 11 bases match TRBD2. V was clipped by 8 bases and J by 4 bases; unmatched bases: 12. This CDR3 region has 17 residues. The germline CDR1 and CDR2 sequences are LNHDA and SQIVND (reference sequence). CDR3 coding DNA: TGTGCCAGTCCCCGGGTAGCGGGGGGGCAGAGCACCGGGGAGCTGTTTTTT. Translation gives CASPRVAGGQSTGELFF. The full variable domain, in which reference TRBV19 and TRBJ2-2 provide the parts outside the CDR3, is DGGITQSPKYLFRKEGQNVTLSCEQNLNHDAMYWYRQDPGQGLRLIYYSQIVNDFQKGDIAEGYSVSREKKESFPLTVTSAQKNPTAFYLCASPRVAGGQSTGELFFGEGSRLTVL.

The chain joins TRBV11-1 to TRBJ2-2; D remains unclear. CDR3 length: 17 residues. Germline values: CDR1 SGHAT, CDR2 FQDESV (reference sequence). Trimming stripped 3 bases from V and 0 bases from J, with 14 bases between. CDR3 protein: CASSFDLDGTNTGELFF. For the CDR3, the DNA is TGTGCCAGCAGCTTCGATCTGGACGGCACGAACACCGGGGAGCTGTTTTTT.

This clonotype has a count of ten or more. A much larger clonotype is one base distant, so this may be a read error. The chain is built from TRBV6-2 or TRBV6-3 and TRBJ1-1; TRBD1 might be the D (6 bases). The germline gives CDR1 MNHEY, CDR2 SVGEGT. The CDR3 is made up of 14 amino acids. Trimming took 5 bases from V and 6 from J, leaving 16 bases between them. CDR3: CASSQQGSLSEAFF. As DNA, the CDR3 is TGTGCCAGCAGTCAACAGGGCTCTCTATCTGAAGCTTTCTTT.

This clonotype was recorded many times. CDR3 region: CASSLRGGGGNTIYF. CDR3 DNA sequence: TGTGCCAGCAGTCTCAGAGGGGGAGGAGGAAACACCATATATTTT. The chain employs TRBV12-3 or TRBV12-4 and TRBJ1-3, with TRBD1 as a possible D gene (6 bases). The V gene lost 5 bases and the J gene lost 4 bases, with 15 bases spanning the gap. CDR3 length: 15 residues.

This sequence joins TRBV2 and TRBJ2-7, with 10 bases lining up with TRBD2. J lost 6 bases, V lost 3 bases, and 5 bases had no gene match. This CDR3 has 14 residues. Germline loops: CDR1 SNHLY, CDR2 FYNNEI. The CDR3 sequence is CASSERTSGVEQYF. The CDR3, as DNA: TGTGCCAGCAGTGAGAGGACTAGCGGTGTCGAGCAGTACTTC. The full variable domain, with the rest looked up from reference TRBV2 and TRBJ2-7, is EPEVTQTPSHQVTQMGQEVILRCVPISNHLYFYWYRQILGQKVEFLVSFYNNEISEKSEIFDDQFSVERPDGSNFTLKIRSTKLEDSAMYFCASSERTSGVEQYFGPGTRLTVT.

This clonotype was detected many times. One junction end disagrees with the germline gene, perhaps due to a read error. The rearrangement joins TRBV12-3 or TRBV12-4 to TRBJ2-5; 10 bases are shared with TRBD2. This CDR3 has 14 amino acids. The CDR3 sequence: CASSVAGGRETQYF. CDR3 sequence (DNA): TGTGCCAGCAGTGTAGCGGGGGGTAGGGAGACCCAGTACTTC.

Ten or more counts support this clonotype. The chain employs TRBV4-1 and TRBJ1-5; the D is unclear. CDR3 size: 14 residues. The germline V gene has CDR1 MGHRA and CDR2 YSYEKL. Between the trimmed V and J ends, which lost 4 bases and 4 bases, there was a span of 11 bases. The CDR3 sequence is CASSLDIQNQPQHF. The CDR3 region has the DNA TGCGCCAGCAGCCTAGACATACAAAATCAGCCCCAGCATTTT.

The table lists this clonotype with many counts. The junction differs from germline at one of its ends, possibly a read error. This chain links TRBV12-3 or TRBV12-4 with TRBJ2-4; TRBD1 or TRBD2 may be the D gene (6 bases each). The CDR3 is 16 amino acids. The CDR3 reads CASSERGRRAKNIKYF. Written as DNA, the CDR3 is TGTGCCAGCAGTGAACGGGGGCGGAGAGCCAAAAACATTAAGTACTTC.

This clonotype has ten or more counts. The V gene is TRBV12-3 or TRBV12-4, the J gene TRBJ1-3; unclear D gene. V lost 8 bases and J lost 0, with 11 bases in between. CDR3 size: 14 residues. CDR3 loop: CASRAEISGNTIYF. The CDR3 DNA reads as TGTGCCAGCCGGGCCGAAATCTCTGGAAACACCATATATTTT.

This clonotype was picked up many times. The chain uses TRBV2 and TRBJ1-2; unclear D gene. The CDR3 runs 13 residues. The V gene lost 7 bases and the J gene lost 7 bases, with 16 bases spanning the gap. Germline CDR1 SNHLY, CDR2 FYNNEI. As DNA, the CDR3 is TGTGCCAGCACCGAGCTACGTTGGTCTGGCTACACCTTC. As protein: CASTELRWSGYTF.

This clonotype was observed many times. The gene calls are TRBV4-1 and TRBJ1-2, with 8 positions matching TRBD1. Germline CDR1 is MGHRA and CDR2 is YSYEKL. J lost 5 bases, V lost 1 base, and 9 bases had no gene match. The CDR3 spans 16 residues. The CDR3 DNA sequence: TGCGCCAGCAGCCAAGTCCCAGGGGGCGCCGGGTATGGCTACACCTTC. Its translation is CASSQVPGGAGYGYTF.

The chain carries TRBV19 and TRBJ2-5; D is perhaps TRBD1 or TRBD2 (5 bases each). There are 16 residues in the CDR3. Looked up from germline, CDR1 is LNHDA and CDR2 is SQIVND (reference sequence). V lost 2 bases and J 10 bases, leaving 23 bases between the germline ends. CDR3 loop: CASSISPGTGKRDQYF. DNA for the CDR3: TGTGCCAGTAGTATATCCCCCGGGACCGGTAAAAGAGACCAGTACTTC.

This clonotype was detected many times. The V and J genes are TRBV12-3 or TRBV12-4 and TRBJ2-7; 8 bases line up with TRBD2. The CDR3 runs 13 residues. V lost 8 bases, J lost 7 bases, and 10 bases stayed unmatched. The CDR3 DNA is TGTGCCAGCCGGGCGGGGGGACCTGGGGAGCAGTACTTC. It translates to CASRAGGPGEQYF.

Comment on this clonotype: A read error may be the cause here, since a much bigger clone is one base away. The gene calls are TRBV7-2 and TRBJ2-7; unclear D gene. This CDR3 is built from 13 residues. The germline gives CDR1 SGHTA, CDR2 FQGNSA. Trimming took off 5 bases at V and 0 bases at J, with 8 bases between the two ends. The CDR3 loop reads CASSPRYSYEQYV. The CDR3 DNA reads as TGTGCCAGCAGCCCACGCTACTCCTACGAGCAGTACGTC.

The DNA for the CDR3 is TGTGCCAGCAGTTACTCTTCTGGAAGACTGATCGCTTTCTTT. As protein: CASSYSSGRLIAFF. The rearrangement uses TRBV6-2 or TRBV6-3 and TRBJ1-1; D remains unclear. Germline V gene data show CDR1 as MNHEY and CDR2 as SVGEGT. CDR3 length: 14 residues. The V end lost 0 bases, the J end lost 11 bases, and 16 bases lay between the germline ends.

This clonotype was recorded at least ten times. J is TRBJ1-5 and V is TRBV2; D remains unclear. The length of the CDR3 is 12 residues. Looked up from germline, CDR1 is SNHLY and CDR2 is FYNNEI. Between the trimmed V and J ends, which lost 3 bases and 3 bases, there was a span of 3 bases. The CDR3: CASSDDNQPQHF. The CDR3 region has the DNA TGTGCCAGCAGTGACGACAATCAGCCCCAGCATTTT.

This clonotype was seen only a few times. The chain carries TRBV7-9 and TRBJ2-5; possibly TRBD1 or TRBD2 for D (5 bases each). Germline values: CDR1 SEHNR, CDR2 FQNEAQ (reference sequence). CDR3 length equals 13 residues. Trimming cost V 10 bases and J 2 bases, with 14 bases left between them. For the CDR3, the DNA is TGTGCCACAAGGTCGGGGCAACAAGAGACCCAGTACTTC. This translates into CATRSGQQETQYF.

This clonotype was detected ten times or more. The chain has TRBV3-1 and TRBJ1-1; D gene unclear. Per the germline V gene, CDR1 is LGHDT and CDR2 is YNNKEL (reference sequence). The CDR3 runs to 16 residues. Trimming removed 4 bases from V and 0 bases from J, with 15 bases in between. The CDR3 DNA reads as TGTGCCAGCAGCCGCCGAAAATCATCCATGAACACTGAAGCTTTCTTT. It specifies CASSRRKSSMNTEAFF.

This clonotype was seen at least ten times. This rearrangement joins TRBV2 to TRBJ1-1; 10 nucleotides line up with TRBD1. The germline gives CDR1 SNHLY, CDR2 FYNNEI. This CDR3 is 14 amino acids long. J was trimmed by 7 bases and V by 7 bases; bases with no gene match: 9. The CDR3 region is CASNQGTGVGEAFF. In DNA form, the CDR3 reads TGTGCCAGCAACCAAGGGACAGGGGTAGGTGAAGCTTTCTTT.

This chain connects TRBV7-6 to TRBJ2-7, with 9 bases identical to TRBD2. Germline V gene lookup returns CDR1 SGHVS and CDR2 FNYEAQ. The CDR3 is made up of 17 amino acids. Trimming cost V 4 bases and J 2 bases; bases outside gene matches: 12. CDR3 sequence: CASSSRVSAGGPYEQYF. The CDR3 nucleotides read TGTGCCAGCAGCTCACGGGTGTCGGCGGGGGGGCCCTACGAGCAGTACTTC.

This clonotype was seen ten or more times. This sequence joins TRBV6-2 or TRBV6-3 and TRBJ1-5; D possibly corresponds to TRBD1 (6 bases). Trimming stripped 2 bases from V and 2 bases from J, with 10 bases between. There are 15 residues in the CDR3. Germline CDR1 reads MNHEY; CDR2 reads SVGEGT. The CDR3, as DNA: TGTGCCAGCAGTTACCCCCGACAGGGCAATCAGCCCCAGCATTTT. Translating it yields CASSYPRQGNQPQHF.

The CDR3 region has the DNA TGTGCCAGCAATCGCGGGGGCCGAACCTACGAGCAGTACTTC. Protein sequence: CASNRGGRTYEQYF. This sequence joins TRBV6-1 and TRBJ2-7; weak D call: TRBD2 (7 bases). The CDR3 sequence is 14 residues long. Germline lookup yields CDR1 MNHNS and CDR2 SASEGT. Trimming shortened V by 7 bases and J by 2 bases, and 15 bases separated the two germline ends.

This clonotype was counted only a few times. The chain carries TRBV13 and TRBJ1-5; unclear D gene. Germline V CDR1 and CDR2: PRHDT, FYEKMQ (reference sequence). V lost 4 bases to trimming and J lost 2 bases, with 12 bases between them. This CDR3 has 15 residues. The CDR3 nucleotides read TGTGCCAGCAGCTCGGCGGGGTCAGGCAATCAGCCCCAGCATTTT. Amino acid sequence: CASSSAGSGNQPQHF.